This is a list of T cell receptor beta chains from one sample in a study of blood T cell repertoires in COVID-19. Clones were sequenced by immunoSEQ multiplex PCR, and TCRdb holds only the in-frame ones, with some missing. The data contain 150,000 to 200,000 clones, roughly 84% of them singletons. Sequenced sample: PBMCs or T cells enriched from blood (not recorded which). These receptors were taken from a woman between 25 and 40 years old who had been exposed to COVID-19. Both conserved end residues are part of each CDR3. A D gene is named only where the DNA matches it firmly. Rows give clone size only sometimes, using once, few, many, or a class for an expanded clone.

TRBD1 - TRBJ1-1 TRBV6-5 CASGRTGDTEAFF TGTGCCAGCGGACGAACAGGGGACACTGAAGCTTTCTTT
- once TRBJ2-7 TRBV3-1/TRBV3-2 CASSHGQDSDSYEQYF TGTGCCAGCAGCCACGGTCAGGACAGCGACTCCTACGAGCAGTACTTC
TRBD1 - TRBJ1-4 TRBV25-1 CASETGGGKEKLFF TGTGCCAGCGAAACAGGGGGGGGAAAGGAAAAACTGTTTTTT
- - TRBJ1-2 TRBV29-1 CSVEAFTGYTF TGCAGCGTTGAGGCATTTACTGGCTACACCTTC
TRBD1 few TRBJ1-4 TRBV19 CASSGYRGNEKLFF TGTGCCAGTAGTGGATACAGGGGTAATGAAAAACTGTTTTTT
- few TRBJ1-5 TRBV19 CASSMGFGGGAYQPQHF TGTGCCAGTAGTATGGGCTTCGGGGGAGGGGCCTATCAGCCCCAGCATTTT
TRBD1 - TRBJ1-4 TRBV5-1 CASSLGQGGSNEKLFF TGCGCCAGCAGCTTGGGGCAGGGGGGTTCAAATGAAAAACTGTTTTTT
- - TRBJ1-1 TRBV7-9 CASSFSSGSEAFF TGTGCCAGCAGCTTTTCCTCGGGGTCTGAAGCTTTCTTT
- - TRBJ1-1 TRBV30 CAWSEYTYTEAFF TGTGCCTGGAGTGAGTACACCTACACTGAAGCTTTCTTT
- - TRBJ1-1 TRBV6-5 CASSQGSMTEAFF TGTGCCAGCAGCCAGGGGAGTATGACTGAAGCTTTCTTT
- - TRBJ1-1 TRBV5-6 CASSSASGGEETEAFF TGTGCCAGCAGCTCCGCCAGCGGGGGCGAGGAAACTGAAGCTTTCTTT
TRBD1 few TRBJ1-2 TRBV6-5 CASSYPGQGYGYTF TGTGCCAGCAGTTACCCCGGACAGGGCTATGGCTACACCTTC
- - TRBJ2-4 TRBV7-9 CASSLTGLAKNIQYF TGTGCCAGCAGCTTAACAGGATTAGCCAAAAACATTCAGTACTTC
- - TRBJ1-1 TRBV6-1 CASSETQKAGNTEAFF TGTGCCAGCAGTGAAACTCAGAAAGCGGGGAACACTGAAGCTTTCTTT
TRBD1 - TRBJ1-2 TRBV19 CASSIRDRGYGYTF TGTGCCAGTAGTATCCGGGACAGGGGCTATGGCTACACCTTC
TRBD2 - TRBJ2-2 TRBV7-6 CASSPGLAGVNTGELFF TGTGCCAGCAGCCCAGGACTAGCGGGAGTGAACACCGGGGAGCTGTTTTTT
- - TRBJ1-2 TRBV6-1 CASSEPGRTIYGYTF TGTGCCAGCAGTGAACCGGGACGGACTATCTATGGCTACACCTTC
- - TRBJ1-1 TRBV4-3 CASSQEWGHEFNSEAFF TGCGCCAGCAGCCAAGAGTGGGGGCATGAGTTTAACTCTGAAGCTTTCTTT
- - TRBJ1-2 TRBV12-3/TRBV12-4 CASSGYGYTF TGTGCCAGCAGCGGCTATGGCTACACCTTC
- once TRBJ2-4 TRBV7-2 CASSFSGVAKNIQYF TGTGCCAGCAGCTTTTCGGGGGTAGCCAAAAACATTCAGTACTTC
- - TRBJ1-4 TRBV6-6 CASRLQGTNEKLFF TGTGCCAGCAGATTACAGGGAACTAATGAAAAACTGTTTTTT
TRBD2 once TRBJ2-7 TRBV5-3 CARNRYPGGDYEQYF TGTGCCAGAAACCGGTATCCGGGGGGAGACTACGAGCAGTACTTC
- - TRBJ2-7 TRBV7-9 CASHHGAGSYEQYF TGTGCCAGCCACCACGGCGCAGGATCCTACGAGCAGTACTTC
- - TRBJ1-1 TRBV7-2 CASSDDTLNTEAFF TGTGCCAGCAGTGACGACACCTTGAACACTGAAGCTTTCTTT
TRBD1 - TRBJ1-5 TRBV7-2 CASSGQGAINQPQHF TGTGCCAGCAGCGGCCAGGGGGCCATTAATCAGCCCCAGCATTTT
TRBD1 once TRBJ2-7 TRBV30 CAWSRGQGYEQYF TGTGCCTGGAGTCGAGGACAGGGCTACGAGCAGTACTTC
- - TRBJ2-1 TRBV13 CASSPERNEQFF TGTGCCAGCAGCCCAGAGCGCAATGAGCAGTTCTTC
TRBD2 - TRBJ2-1 TRBV5-6 CASSPGGLNNEQFF TGTGCCAGCAGCCCGGGGGGTCTCAACAATGAGCAGTTCTTC
- - TRBJ2-1 TRBV3-1/TRBV3-2 CASSQEGGRGAHNEQFF TGTGCCAGCAGCCAAGAAGGAGGTCGGGGGGCCCACAATGAGCAGTTCTTC
- - TRBJ2-7 TRBV7-8 CASSQDRSYEQYF TGTGCCAGCAGTCAGGACAGAAGCTACGAGCAGTACTTC
TRBD1 - TRBJ1-4 TRBV5-1 CASSLGGGTGNEKLFF TGCGCCAGCAGCTTGGGTGGGGGGACAGGGAATGAAAAACTGTTTTTT
TRBD1 - TRBJ2-2 TRBV30 CAWSPGQGTGELFF TGTGCCTGGAGTCCGGGACAGGGGACCGGGGAGCTGTTTTTT